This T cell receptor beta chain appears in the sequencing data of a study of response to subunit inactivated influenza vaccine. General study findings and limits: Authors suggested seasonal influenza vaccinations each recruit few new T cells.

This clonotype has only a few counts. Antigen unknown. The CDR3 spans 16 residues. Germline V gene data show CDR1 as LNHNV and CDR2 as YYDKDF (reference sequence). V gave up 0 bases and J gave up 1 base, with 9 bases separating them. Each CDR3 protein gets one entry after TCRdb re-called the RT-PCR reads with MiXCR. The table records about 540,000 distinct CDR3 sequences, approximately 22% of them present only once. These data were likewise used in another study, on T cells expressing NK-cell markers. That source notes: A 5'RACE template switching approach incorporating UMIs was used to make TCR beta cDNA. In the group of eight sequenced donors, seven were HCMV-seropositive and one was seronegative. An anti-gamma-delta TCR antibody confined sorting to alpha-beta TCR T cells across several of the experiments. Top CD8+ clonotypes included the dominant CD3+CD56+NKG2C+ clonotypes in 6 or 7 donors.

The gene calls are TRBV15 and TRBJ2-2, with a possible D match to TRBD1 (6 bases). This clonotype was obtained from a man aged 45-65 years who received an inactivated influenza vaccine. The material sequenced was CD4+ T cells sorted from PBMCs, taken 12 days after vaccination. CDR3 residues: CATSRDGQMNTGELFF. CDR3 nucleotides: TGTGCCACCAGCAGAGACGGACAGATGAACACCGGGGAGCTGTTTTTT.